A selection of T cell receptor beta chains follows, all from one sample in a study of regulatory T cells in long-lasting Graves disease. TCRdb used MiXCR to reprocess the multiplex PCR reads, holding one entry per CDR3 protein. The table has roughly 560,000 distinct CDR3 sequences, more than 10% seen once. The sample was also linked to a second study, of T cells in Graves' hyperthyroidism and ophthalmopathy.

The input for sequencing was peripheral blood mononuclear cells (PBMCs), taken at new diagnosis, from a patient treated with antithyroid drugs. The receptor source for this set is a woman aged 25-40 years with Graves disease. CDR3s include the opening cysteine and the closing phenylalanine or tryptophan. The D gene is left open where the match is weak. Size tells how often a clone was seen (once, few, many) or the class of an expanded clone, and some rows leave it out.

length: 13
D: TRBD1
size: many
V: TRBV2
J: TRBJ1-1
CDR3: CASRSQGGTEAFF
DNA: TGTGCCAGCAGATCACAGGGGGGCACTGAAGCTTTCTTT

length: 16
D: -
size: -
V: TRBV12-5
J: TRBJ2-1
CDR3: CASGLVQGGRYNEQFF
DNA: TGTGCTAGTGGTTTGGTACAAGGAGGAAGGTACAATGAGCAGTTCTTC

length: 11
D: -
size: many
V: TRBV2
J: TRBJ2-7
CDR3: CASRDGLMGYF
DNA: TGTGCCAGCAGAGACGGACTAATGGGTTACTTC

length: 15
D: TRBD1
size: few
V: TRBV19
J: TRBJ2-3
CDR3: CASSTGTGSTDTQYF
DNA: TGTGCCAGTAGTACCGGGACAGGGTCAACAGATACGCAGTATTTT

length: 16
D: TRBD1
size: many
V: TRBV27
J: TRBJ2-7
CDR3: CASSLLAGTGAREQYF
DNA: TGTGCCAGCAGTTTACTTGCCGGGACAGGGGCAAGGGAGCAGTACTTC

length: 16
D: TRBD1
size: few
V: TRBV4-1
J: TRBJ2-3
CDR3: CASSQERDRGTDTQYF
DNA: TGCGCCAGCAGCCAAGAGCGGGACAGGGGCACAGATACGCAGTATTTT

length: 21
D: TRBD2
size: -
V: TRBV4-1
J: TRBJ2-1
CDR3: CASSHRFRAPAGTSRVNEQFF
DNA: TGCGCCAGCAGCCACCGGTTCCGGGCCCCAGCCGGGACTAGCAGGGTCAATGAGCAGTTCTTC

length: 12
D: -
size: many
V: TRBV7-9
J: TRBJ1-2
CDR3: CASSPAYYGYTF
DNA: TGTGCCAGCAGCCCGGCTTACTATGGCTACACCTTC

length: 17
D: -
size: many
V: TRBV24-1
J: TRBJ2-1
CDR3: CATSDPPEAGRGNEQFF
DNA: TGTGCCACCAGTGACCCGCCTGAGGCGGGAAGAGGCAATGAGCAGTTCTTC

length: 18
D: TRBD2
size: -
V: TRBV29-1
J: TRBJ2-1
CDR3: CSVEGYSKVAGIYNEQFF
DNA: TGCAGCGTTGAGGGCTACTCGAAAGTAGCGGGAATCTACAATGAGCAGTTCTTC

length: 15
D: -
size: few
V: TRBV6-1
J: TRBJ2-1
CDR3: CASIKPGPVFNEQFF
DNA: TGTGCCAGCATTAAACCTGGACCGGTCTTCAATGAGCAGTTCTTC

length: 15
D: TRBD2
size: many
V: TRBV20-1
J: TRBJ2-1
CDR3: CSARLGTSGSNEQFF
DNA: TGCAGTGCTAGGTTAGGGACTAGCGGGAGCAATGAGCAGTTCTTC

length: 17
D: -
size: -
V: TRBV6-2/TRBV6-3
J: TRBJ1-3
CDR3: CASSPPRTAYSGNTIYF
DNA: TGTGCCAGCAGTCCTCCCCGGACGGCTTACTCTGGAAACACCATATATTTT

length: 18
D: TRBD1
size: -
V: TRBV12-3/TRBV12-4
J: TRBJ2-2
CDR3: CASSFTLRTGVNTGELFF
DNA: TGTGCCAGCAGTTTCACCCTCCGGACAGGGGTGAACACCGGGGAGCTGTTTTTT

length: 12
D: -
size: many
V: TRBV2
J: TRBJ2-1
CDR3: CASSDYINEQFF
DNA: TGTGCCAGCAGCGACTATATCAATGAGCAGTTCTTC

length: 11
D: -
size: many
V: TRBV2
J: TRBJ1-1
CDR3: CAGPQLSEAFF
DNA: TGTGCCGGACCCCAATTAAGTGAAGCTTTCTTT

length: 17
D: -
size: few
V: TRBV9
J: TRBJ2-3
CDR3: CASSVELGGLAPDTQYF
DNA: TGTGCCAGCAGCGTAGAACTGGGCGGGCTAGCCCCAGATACGCAGTATTTT

length: 14
D: -
size: -
V: TRBV13
J: TRBJ2-5
CDR3: CASSLLSSKETQYF
DNA: TGTGCCAGCAGCTTATTGTCAAGTAAAGAGACCCAGTACTTC

length: 16
D: TRBD2
size: many
V: TRBV11-2
J: TRBJ2-3
CDR3: CASSSLLAGGTDTQYF
DNA: TGTGCCAGCAGCTCGTTACTAGCGGGGGGCACAGATACGCAGTATTTT

length: 16
D: -
size: few
V: TRBV19
J: TRBJ2-1
CDR3: CASSLQSAEQGTEQFF
DNA: TGTGCCAGTAGTCTTCAGAGCGCCGAACAGGGCACTGAGCAGTTCTTC

length: 12
D: -
size: -
V: TRBV30
J: TRBJ1-1
CDR3: CAGKTLNTEAFF
DNA: TGTGCCGGGAAGACACTGAACACTGAAGCTTTCTTT

length: 13
D: -
size: many
V: TRBV2
J: TRBJ2-5
CDR3: CASSEDRRETQYF
DNA: TGTGCCAGCAGTGAAGACAGAAGGGAGACCCAGTACTTC

length: 12
D: -
size: many
V: TRBV20-1
J: TRBJ1-1
CDR3: CSARDPNTEAFF
DNA: TGCAGTGCTAGAGACCCAAACACTGAAGCTTTCTTT

length: 15
D: TRBD2
size: many
V: TRBV13
J: TRBJ2-1
CDR3: CASSHQLAGYNEQFF
DNA: TGTGCCAGCAGCCACCAACTAGCGGGGTACAATGAGCAGTTCTTC

length: 18
D: TRBD2
size: many
V: TRBV7-9
J: TRBJ2-3
CDR3: CASSSPRGAGTSTDTQYF
DNA: TGTGCCAGCAGCTCACCCCGTGGAGCGGGAACTAGCACAGATACGCAGTATTTT

length: 15
D: -
size: many
V: TRBV20-1
J: TRBJ2-7
CDR3: CSVTNRARSAYEQYF
DNA: TGCAGTGTTACCAACAGGGCCCGATCAGCCTACGAGCAGTACTTC

length: 16
D: TRBD2
size: many
V: TRBV7-7
J: TRBJ2-3
CDR3: CASSLGTSGPTDTQYF
DNA: TGTGCTAGCAGCTTAGGGACTAGCGGCCCCACAGATACGCAGTATTTT

length: 12
D: -
size: few
V: TRBV6-1
J: TRBJ1-1
CDR3: CASSSLPELAFF
DNA: TGTGCCAGCAGCTCCCTGCCAGAACTAGCTTTCTTT

length: 14
D: -
size: -
V: TRBV20-1
J: TRBJ2-5
CDR3: CSAIRTPNQETQYF
DNA: TGCAGTGCTATCAGGACACCCAACCAAGAGACCCAGTACTTC

length: 14
D: -
size: many
V: TRBV28
J: TRBJ1-2
CDR3: CASSRGGWGYGYTF
DNA: TGTGCCAGCAGCCGCGGGGGGTGGGGCTATGGCTACACCTTC

length: 15
D: -
size: many
V: TRBV18
J: TRBJ2-1
CDR3: CASSPPSAGYNEQFF
DNA: TGTGCCAGCTCACCACCATCGGCGGGGTACAATGAGCAGTTCTTC

length: 14
D: TRBD2
size: few
V: TRBV6-2/TRBV6-3
J: TRBJ2-5
CDR3: CAIRRGTKVGTQYF
DNA: TGCGCCATCCGAAGAGGGACTAAAGTGGGGACCCAGTACTTC

length: 16
D: -
size: many
V: TRBV4-3
J: TRBJ1-6
CDR3: CASSQDWNIRNSPLHF
DNA: TGCGCCAGCAGCCAAGATTGGAACATCAGAAATTCACCCCTCCACTTT

length: 13
D: -
size: many
V: TRBV12-3/TRBV12-4
J: TRBJ2-5
CDR3: CASRRTREETQYF
DNA: TGTGCCAGCAGACGGACCCGGGAAGAGACCCAGTACTTC

length: 14
D: -
size: -
V: TRBV19
J: TRBJ1-5
CDR3: CASSILDSNQPQHF
DNA: TGTGCCAGTAGTATATTAGACAGTAATCAGCCCCAGCATTTT

length: 15
D: TRBD2
size: few
V: TRBV9
J: TRBJ2-1
CDR3: CASSVGGSVNNEQFF
DNA: TGTGCCAGCAGCGTAGGCGGGAGCGTTAACAATGAGCAGTTCTTC

length: 16
D: TRBD2
size: many
V: TRBV11-3
J: TRBJ2-1
CDR3: CASSGSGVGLYNEQFF
DNA: TGTGCCAGCAGCGGGAGCGGGGTGGGCCTCTACAATGAGCAGTTCTTC

length: 15
D: -
size: many
V: TRBV5-1
J: TRBJ2-3
CDR3: CASSVNPRGTDTQYF
DNA: TGTGCCAGCAGCGTAAATCCGAGAGGGACAGATACGCAGTATTTT

length: 15
D: -
size: few
V: TRBV12-3/TRBV12-4
J: TRBJ1-1
CDR3: CASSFSGRLNTEAFF
DNA: TGTGCCAGCAGTTTCAGTGGCCGATTGAACACTGAAGCTTTCTTT

length: 14
D: TRBD1
size: many
V: TRBV11-2
J: TRBJ2-7
CDR3: CASSLDRDRHEQYF
DNA: TGTGCCAGCAGCTTAGATCGGGACAGGCACGAGCAGTACTTC

length: 15
D: TRBD1
size: many
V: TRBV5-5
J: TRBJ1-1
CDR3: CASSSYGQGGTEAFF
DNA: TGTGCCAGCAGCTCCTATGGACAGGGGGGGACTGAAGCTTTCTTT

length: 13
D: -
size: -
V: TRBV19
J: TRBJ1-2
CDR3: CASSIDRFYGYTF
DNA: TGTGCCAGTAGTATAGACAGGTTCTATGGCTACACCTTC

length: 15
D: TRBD1
size: -
V: TRBV4-3
J: TRBJ2-1
CDR3: CTSSHGTGAYNEQFF
DNA: TGCACCAGCAGCCATGGGACAGGGGCCTACAATGAGCAGTTCTTC

length: 14
D: -
size: few
V: TRBV15
J: TRBJ1-4
CDR3: CATTQDRQNEKLFF
DNA: TGTGCCACCACCCAAGACAGACAGAATGAAAAACTGTTTTTT

length: 17
D: TRBD1
size: many
V: TRBV6-5
J: TRBJ2-7
CDR3: CASSYSLETGGLYEQYF
DNA: TGTGCCAGCAGTTACTCACTGGAGACAGGGGGCTTGTACGAGCAGTACTTC

length: 13
D: -
size: many
V: TRBV30
J: TRBJ2-7
CDR3: CAWKGRAPEGQYF
DNA: TGTGCCTGGAAGGGCAGGGCGCCCGAGGGGCAGTACTTC

length: 13
D: -
size: -
V: TRBV5-4
J: TRBJ2-3
CDR3: CASSYEAPDTQYF
DNA: TGTGCCAGCAGCTACGAAGCACCAGATACGCAGTATTTT

length: 15
D: -
size: -
V: TRBV20-1
J: TRBJ1-5
CDR3: CSAREGNRGNQPQHF
DNA: TGCAGTGCTAGAGAGGGCAATCGTGGAAATCAGCCCCAGCATTTT

length: 16
D: -
size: few
V: TRBV4-3
J: TRBJ1-1
CDR3: CASSQELFRPFPEAFF
DNA: TGCGCCAGCAGCCAAGAACTATTCCGTCCCTTCCCTGAAGCTTTCTTT

length: 17
D: TRBD1
size: -
V: TRBV6-5
J: TRBJ1-5
CDR3: CASSYSQVGTARAPQHF
DNA: TGTGCCAGCAGTTACTCTCAGGTCGGGACAGCCCGTGCGCCCCAGCATTTT

length: 12
D: -
size: many
V: TRBV20-1
J: TRBJ2-1
CDR3: CSATNIYNEQFF
DNA: TGCAGTGCTACGAATATCTACAATGAGCAGTTCTTC